This entry concerns a single T cell receptor (beta chain). What it recognizes is unknown. The sample's treatment: approximately nine-day PBMC culture with coronavirus spike peptide pools or control peptides (ViraFEST assay). Harvesting of the unexposed donor's CD4+ T cells predated the COVID-19 pandemic (2011-2018). First, ViraFEST expanded antigen-specific T cells with peptide pools, and next it sequenced the TCRs. The Oncomine TCR Beta short-read assay sequenced DNA from cultured CD4+ T cells. From the PCR reads, TCRdb called clonotypes with MiXCR, one entry per CDR3 protein. The sample gives roughly 8,000 distinct CDR3 sequences, about 46% of which show up once; about 15% is in the top ten. The data were taken from a study of vaccination and CD4 T cells after COVID-19. Whole-study context: Collection of post-COVID samples occurred a median roughly 110 days after diagnosis, spanning a range of 35 to 161. The peptides that stimulated the cells were overlapping spike peptides from SARS-CoV-2, HCoV-NL63, HCoV-OC43 and HCoV-229E. Study results and caveats: Counts of SARS-CoV-2-reactive clonotypes had a median that went from approximately 21 to 38, a nonsignificant change.

The CDR3 contains 14 residues. V shed 1 base, J shed 3 bases, and the junction held 1 base outside the gene matches. Germline V CDR1 and CDR2: SGHRS, YFSETQ. This rearrangement joins TRBV5-1 to TRBJ2-5, with TRBD2 matching over 9 bases. Sequenced sample: CD4+ T cells from blood, cultured in vitro. The clonotype comes from a human donor in good health. CDR3 sequence reads: CASSLLAGEETQYF. The CDR3, as DNA: TGCGCCAGCAGCTTGTTAGCGGGGGAAGAGACCCAGTACTTC.